A single sample gave rise to the 15 T cell receptor beta chains below, sequenced in a study of CD8 T cells in Susac syndrome. The RNA, roughly 0.45 to 1 ug, was put through reverse transcription using random hexamers. TCRdb re-called the immunoSEQ multiplex PCR reads through MiXCR, storing one row per CDR3 protein. The table includes over 120,000 distinct CDR3 sequences, approximately 94% detected once. Material for sequencing was CD4+ T cells from PBMCs. These receptors all stem from a human donor in good health.

The V gene is TRBV5-1, the J gene TRBJ1-2; TRBD1 agrees at 12 bases. There are 15 residues in the CDR3. V was clipped by 4 bases and J by 8 bases; unmatched bases: 9. The germline V gene has CDR1 SGHRS and CDR2 YFSETQ. CDR3 amino acids: CASSNPGTGGDGYTF. The CDR3 DNA reads TGCGCCAGCAGCAACCCCGGGACAGGGGGCGACGGCTACACCTTC.

CDR3 in amino acids: CASSSRLASSTDTQYF. In DNA form, the CDR3 reads TGCGCCAGCAGCTCTCGACTAGCGTCTAGCACAGATACGCAGTATTTT. The rearrangement uses TRBV4-1 and TRBJ2-3, with 8 bases identical to TRBD2. The CDR3 consists of 16 residues. Germline CDR1 and CDR2: MGHRA and YSYEKL. J gave up 0 bases and V 5 bases, and 7 bases lay outside the gene matches.

The V and J genes are TRBV7-2 and TRBJ2-5, with a possible D match to TRBD2 (7 bases). V gave up 5 bases and J gave up 5 bases, with 12 bases separating them. Germline lookup yields CDR1 SGHTA and CDR2 FQGNSA. The CDR3 covers 13 residues. CDR3 nucleotides: TGTGCCAGCAGCCGGGGGGCGGAGGAGACCCAGTACTTC. Translation gives CASSRGAEETQYF.

DNA of the CDR3: TGCGCCAGCAGCTTGGCCGGGGGAAACATTCAGTACTTC. Translating it yields CASSLAGGNIQYF. This chain links TRBV5-1 with TRBJ2-4; maybe TRBD2 (6 bases). This CDR3 is 13 amino acids long. Germline lookup yields CDR1 SGHRS and CDR2 YFSETQ. Trimming cost V 0 bases and J 6 bases, with 7 bases left between them.

The chain combines TRBV3-1 with TRBJ2-1; 10 nucleotides agree with TRBD2. Trimming took 2 bases from V and 2 from J; bases not matched to a gene: 3. CDR3 length equals 16 residues. Germline CDR1 is LGHDT and CDR2 is YNNKEL (reference sequence). The CDR3 is CASSQPSGRAYNEQFF. The CDR3 DNA follows: TGTGCCAGCAGCCAACCCAGCGGGAGGGCCTACAATGAGCAGTTCTTC.

The chain joins TRBV30 to TRBJ1-1, with D hard to call. The V and J ends lost 1 base and 0 bases respectively, with 15 bases between them. The CDR3 has 16 amino acids. Germline CDR1 is GTSNPN and CDR2 is SVGIG (reference sequence). The CDR3 DNA follows: TGTGCCTGGAGTGCACCTCGTACAGCAATGAACACTGAAGCTTTCTTT. Translated: CAWSAPRTAMNTEAFF.

The J gene is TRBJ1-2, the V gene TRBV4-2; D unclear. Trimming shortened V by 1 base and J by 6 bases, and 9 bases separated the two germline ends. The CDR3 is 13 amino acids. Looked up from germline, CDR1 is LGHNA and CDR2 is YNFKEQ. DNA of the CDR3: TGTGCCAGCAGCCAAGGCGCCTCGGATGGCTACACCTTC. Translation: CASSQGASDGYTF.

V is TRBV18 and J is TRBJ1-2, with 9 nucleotides matching TRBD1. V was pared by 2 bases and J by 6 bases, with 4 bases of the junction left unmatched. The length of the CDR3 is 14 residues. Germline V CDR1 and CDR2: KGHSH, LQKENI. The CDR3 DNA reads as TGTGCCAGCTCACCAGTGGGACAGGGCCATGGCTACACCTTC. This encodes CASSPVGQGHGYTF.

This rearrangement joins TRBV20-1 to TRBJ1-2; perhaps TRBD1 as D (6 bases). Germline V lookup: CDR1 DFQATT, CDR2 SNEGSKA (reference sequence). The CDR3 contains 10 residues. Deletions cut 5 bases from V and 8 bases from J, with 9 bases between. In nucleotides, the CDR3 is TGCAGTGCTTGGACAGCCGGCTACACCTTC. It specifies CSAWTAGYTF.

The rearrangement joins TRBV3-1 to TRBJ2-1, with a tentative D call TRBD2 (7 bases). This CDR3 has 16 residues. From germline, CDR1 is LGHDT and CDR2 YNNKEL (reference sequence). The V and J ends lost 1 base and 8 bases respectively, with 18 bases between them. CDR3 loop: CASSQVAREGGDEQFF. CDR3 nucleotides: TGTGCCAGCAGCCAAGTGGCGAGGGAGGGGGGCGATGAGCAGTTCTTC.

The V gene is TRBV15, the J gene TRBJ2-2; no reliable D call. Germline CDR1 LNHNV, CDR2 YYDKDF (reference sequence). V was pared by 1 base and J by 5 bases, with 14 bases between. The CDR3 runs 16 residues. The CDR3 sequence is CATSRARTIQTGELFF. DNA for the CDR3: TGTGCCACCAGCAGAGCTAGGACGATTCAGACCGGGGAGCTGTTTTTT.

The chain carries TRBV6-1 and TRBJ1-5, with D unresolved. The germline gives CDR1 MNHNS, CDR2 SASEGT. CDR3 length: 17 residues. V lost 6 bases and J lost 0, with 18 bases in between. The CDR3 loop is CASRAGGGVNSNQPQHF. DNA of the CDR3: TGTGCCAGCAGGGCAGGAGGAGGAGTAAATAGCAATCAGCCCCAGCATTTT.

This clonotype came up once. The V gene is TRBV30, the J gene TRBJ1-5, with 7 positions matching TRBD1. V gave up 5 bases and J gave up 0 bases; unmatched junction bases: 7. Germline loops: CDR1 GTSNPN, CDR2 SVGIG (reference sequence). This CDR3 region has 15 residues. The CDR3 here is CAWARQGPSNQPQHF. The CDR3 nucleotides read TGTGCCTGGGCCAGACAGGGCCCTAGCAATCAGCCCCAGCATTTT.

The chain uses TRBV29-1 and TRBJ1-2; 9 bases are shared with TRBD1. Germline CDR1 and CDR2: SQVTM and ANQGSEA. The CDR3 loop spans 11 amino acids. The V segment lost 7 bases and the J segment 6 bases; nucleotides outside the gene matches: 3. The CDR3: CSDRQGDGYTF. CDR3 DNA sequence: TGCAGCGACAGACAGGGGGATGGCTACACCTTC.

This chain links TRBV6-1 with TRBJ1-1; D is ambiguous. The germline V gene encodes CDR1 MNHNS and CDR2 SASEGT. V gave up 0 bases and J gave up 4 bases, with 9 bases separating them. The CDR3 is made up of 14 amino acids. CDR3 loop: CASSEASVVTEAFF. The CDR3 DNA sequence: TGTGCCAGCAGTGAAGCGTCAGTGGTCACTGAAGCTTTCTTT.